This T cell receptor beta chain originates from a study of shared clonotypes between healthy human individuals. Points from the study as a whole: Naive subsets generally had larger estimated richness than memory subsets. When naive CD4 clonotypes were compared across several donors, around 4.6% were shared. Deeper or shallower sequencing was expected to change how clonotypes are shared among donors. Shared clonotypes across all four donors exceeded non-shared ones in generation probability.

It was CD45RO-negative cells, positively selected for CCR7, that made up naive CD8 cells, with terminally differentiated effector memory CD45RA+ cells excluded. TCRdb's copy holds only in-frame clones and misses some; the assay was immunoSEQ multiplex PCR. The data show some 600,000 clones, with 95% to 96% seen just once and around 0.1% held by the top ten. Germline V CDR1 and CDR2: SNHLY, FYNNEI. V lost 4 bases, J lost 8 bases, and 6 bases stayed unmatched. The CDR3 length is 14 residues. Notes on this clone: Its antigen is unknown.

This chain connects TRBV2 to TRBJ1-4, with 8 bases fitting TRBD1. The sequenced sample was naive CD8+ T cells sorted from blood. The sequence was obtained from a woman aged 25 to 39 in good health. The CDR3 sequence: CASSGTGREEKLFF. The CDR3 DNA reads TGTGCCAGCAGTGGGACAGGGAGGGAAGAAAAACTGTTTTTT.